This T cell receptor (beta chain) is from a study of blood T cell repertoires in COVID-19. Looking at the study overall: COVID-19 samples, acute and convalescent, were from the United States, Italy and Spain. The cDNA or gDNA used as material had been derived from T cells, B-cell-depleted T cells, or PBMCs.

The authors' processing: Estimated nucleated cell counts came from reference gene primer amplification. Using immunoSEQ multiplex PCR, the repertoire was profiled, and TCRdb retains in-frame clones only, with some absent. D and trimming come from the DNA, and the V and J calls and clone size come from that table. This table holds 150,000 to 200,000 clones, around 80% found once. The CDR3 loop spans 14 amino acids. With 3 bases removed from V and 3 bases from J, the gap between germline ends came to 11 bases. Per the germline V gene, CDR1 is KGHSH and CDR2 is LQKENI. The receptor comes from a woman aged 80 or over with acute or convalescent COVID-19. The chain couples TRBV18 to TRBJ1-2, with D maybe TRBD1 (5 bases). The sample was peripheral blood. The CDR3 coding sequence is TGTGCCAGCTCACCGGGCAGGGCCGACTATGGCTACACCTTC. It specifies CASSPGRADYGYTF.